This T cell receptor (beta chain) was obtained from a study of T cell responses to AZD1222 COVID-19 vaccine. Overall study results and limits: Nearly half of the spike-specific TCRs reportedly recognize variant regions that carry no mutations. Baseline antibody screening turned up just a handful of seropositive AZD1222 recipients. Donor demographics were predominantly white British with a female majority; clonal diversity may be underestimated. Following two doses of AZD1222, Spike-specific TCR breadth and depth rose.

V lost 8 bases and J 7 bases, leaving 17 bases between the germline ends. The CDR3 is 12 amino acids. Germline V gives CDR1 GTSNPN, CDR2 SVGIG (reference sequence). Notes on this clone: What it binds is unknown.

Produced via immunoSEQ multiplex PCR; TCRdb's table is partial and in-frame only. The sample shows roughly 120,000 clones, roughly 90% of them seen only once. The V call is TRBV30, the J call TRBJ1-2; the D gene is possibly TRBD1 (5 bases). The sequence was collected from an adult in good health. This sample comprised peripheral blood, obtained on day 0 of AZD1222 vaccination. CDR3 DNA: TGTGCCGGCCCCGGGGGATTTCCTGGCTACACCTTC. Protein product: CAGPGGFPGYTF.